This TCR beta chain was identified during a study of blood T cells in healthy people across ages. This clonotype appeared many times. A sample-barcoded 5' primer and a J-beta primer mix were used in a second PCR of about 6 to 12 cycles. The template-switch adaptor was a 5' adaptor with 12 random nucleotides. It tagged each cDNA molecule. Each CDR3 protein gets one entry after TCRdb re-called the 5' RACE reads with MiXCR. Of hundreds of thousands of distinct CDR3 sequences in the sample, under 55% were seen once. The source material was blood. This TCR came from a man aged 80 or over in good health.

The CDR3: CASAGTGVKNIQYF. The CDR3, as DNA: TGTGCCAGCGCCGGGACAGGGGTTAAAAACATTCAGTACTTC. The chain combines TRBV27 with TRBJ2-4; 10 nucleotides match TRBD1. V lost 8 bases and J lost 4; bases outside the gene matches: 5. CDR1 and CDR2 (germline): MNHEY, SMNVEV (reference sequence). There are 14 residues in the CDR3.